This TCR beta chain derives from a study of T cell repertoires in cytomegalovirus infection. Findings of the study overall: Frequencies of public TCR beta families were cumulated, and this identified carriers of CMV plus the relevant HLA.

The CDR3 runs to 15 residues. The junction had 4 bases not matched to a gene; V was cut back by 1 base and J by 6 bases. Germline-derived CDR1 and CDR2 are SGDLS and YYNGEE. With respect to this clonotype: Its cognate antigen is unknown.

TCRdb itself ran the reads through MiXCR, one entry per CDR3 protein. The table has around 430,000 distinct CDR3 sequences, under 45% seen once. The rearrangement links TRBV9 to TRBJ1-4; 9 bases match TRBD1. This sample comprised cultured PBMCs, obtained from culture after CMV antigen stimulation. This TCR came from a human donor in good health (CMV status not recorded). Some clones in this sample may be carry-over from other donors' samples. The CDR3 loop reads CASSVSWTGDEKLFF. For the CDR3, the DNA is TGTGCCAGCAGCGTATCTTGGACAGGGGATGAAAAACTGTTTTTT.